This passage covers 28 T cell receptor beta chains from one sample sequenced in a study of blood T cell repertoires in COVID-19. Sequencing used immunoSEQ multiplex PCR; TCRdb keeps in-frame clones, though not all of them. The sample lists about 51,000 clones, about 81% occurring once. The sample comprised peripheral blood. These TCRs come from a human donor with acute or convalescent COVID-19. The donor label of this sample is uncertain.

The chain employs TRBV11-2 and TRBJ1-2; tentative D call: TRBD1 (5 bases). The CDR3 is 13 amino acids. The V gene lost 5 bases and the J gene lost 8 bases, with 15 bases spanning the gap. CDR1 is SGHAT, CDR2 FQNNGV, per germline. CDR3: CASSPDNLGGYTF. The CDR3 DNA sequence: TGTGCCAGCAGCCCGGACAACCTGGGAGGCTACACCTTC.

V gene TRBV28 combines with J gene TRBJ2-7; 9 bases are a match to TRBD1. Germline V gene sequence: CDR1 MDHEN, CDR2 SYDVKM. V trimming: 6 bases; J trimming: 4 bases; junction bases outside the gene matches: 7. CDR3 length equals 14 residues. The CDR3 here is CASSSTQGAYEQYF. Written as DNA, the CDR3 is TGTGCCAGCAGCTCAACACAGGGGGCTTACGAGCAGTACTTC. Using reference TRBV28 and TRBJ2-7 for the parts outside the CDR3, the full variable domain is DVKVTQSSRYLVKRTGEKVFLECVQDMDHENMFWYRQDPGLGLRLIYFSYDVKMKEKGDIPEGYSVSREKKERFSLILESASTNQTSMYLCASSSTQGAYEQYFGPGTRLTVT.

The V gene is TRBV28, the J gene TRBJ1-4; 10 bases are shared with TRBD1. Trimming at V came to 5 bases and at J to 8 bases, leaving 8 bases not matched to a gene. This CDR3 comprises 15 residues. Germline V gene sequence: CDR1 MDHEN, CDR2 SYDVKM. The CDR3 here is CASSPGQGGIEKLFF. The CDR3 region has the DNA TGTGCCAGCAGTCCCGGACAGGGGGGGATCGAAAAACTGTTTTTT.

To note about this clone: Other DNA sequences from this sample encode an identical CDR3 as well. The chain uses TRBV10-3 and TRBJ2-7; 15 nucleotides match TRBD2. The CDR3 extends over 20 amino acids. After removal of 0 bases from V and 2 bases from J, the junction contained 11 bases not matched to a gene. Germline CDR1 ENHRY, CDR2 SYGVKD. The DNA of the CDR3 is TGTGCCATCAGTGAGTCGATGGGACTAGCGGGGGGTCGAGGCCCCTACGAGCAGTACTTC. It translates to CAISESMGLAGGRGPYEQYF.

The rearrangement links TRBV18 to TRBJ2-1; 10 bases are a match to TRBD1. V was clipped by 0 bases and J by 8 bases; unmatched bases: 7. This CDR3 region has 16 residues. CDR1 and CDR2 from the germline V gene are KGHSH and LQKENI. CDR3 region: CASSPPSGQGNDEQFF. The DNA for the CDR3 is TGTGCCAGCTCACCACCGTCGGGACAGGGGAACGATGAGCAGTTCTTC.

This clone showed up just once. This chain joins TRBV19 and TRBJ1-5; 7 bases match TRBD1. The V gene end was trimmed by 3 bases and the J gene end by 7 bases; junction bases not matched to a gene: 12. This CDR3 is built from 16 residues. Germline values: CDR1 LNHDA, CDR2 SQIVND (reference sequence). CDR3: CASSIFATGVRQPQHF. The CDR3 DNA follows: TGTGCCAGTAGTATCTTCGCTACAGGGGTGAGGCAGCCCCAGCATTTT.

The J gene is TRBJ2-7, the V gene TRBV4-2, with 9 bases aligning to TRBD1. CDR3 length: 19 residues. Germline-derived CDR1 and CDR2 are LGHNA and YNFKEQ. J was trimmed by 3 bases and V by 1 base; bases with no gene match: 16. The CDR3, as DNA: TGTGCCAGCAGCCAAGCCCTTGGGGGGACACAGGGGGCGCACTACGAGCAGTACTTC. Protein product: CASSQALGGTQGAHYEQYF.

CDR3 protein: CATSDPGQPQETQYF. The DNA of the CDR3 is TGTGCCACCAGTGATCCAGGACAGCCCCAAGAGACCCAGTACTTC. This chain connects TRBV24-1 to TRBJ2-5, with D possibly being TRBD1 (6 bases). Germline-derived CDR1 and CDR2 are KGHDR and SFDVKD. The ends were cut back, 3 bases at V and 1 base at J, with 11 bases in the middle. This CDR3 has 15 residues.

This chain joins TRBV4-1 and TRBJ1-2; D is possibly TRBD1 (5 bases). This CDR3 has 16 amino acids. V was shortened by 1 base and J by 6 bases, with 18 bases between the two germline ends. The germline V gene encodes CDR1 MGHRA and CDR2 YSYEKL. As DNA, the CDR3 is TGCGCCAGCAGCCAAGGCCAGTTCGGGGGAATCGATGGCTACACCTTC. This sequence encodes CASSQGQFGGIDGYTF.

The V and J genes are TRBV4-2 and TRBJ2-3, with a tentative D call TRBD2 (5 bases). V was cut by 1 base and J by 3 bases, with 8 bases left in between. Germline V gene lookup returns CDR1 LGHNA and CDR2 YNFKEQ. CDR3 size: 14 residues. CDR3 in amino acids: CASSQVSATDTQYF. The CDR3 nucleotides read TGTGCCAGCAGCCAAGTTAGCGCAACAGATACGCAGTATTTT.

This clone was picked up a small number of times. The chain has TRBV4-2 and TRBJ2-7; 10 bases line up with TRBD2. The CDR3 runs 15 residues. With V trimmed by 3 bases and J by 2 bases, 4 bases remained unmatched. Germline CDR1 and CDR2: LGHNA and YNFKEQ. DNA for the CDR3: TGTGCCAGCAGCCACGGACTAGCGGACCCCTACGAGCAGTACTTC. Protein product: CASSHGLADPYEQYF.

The chain is built from TRBV29-1 and TRBJ2-6, with 8 positions matching TRBD1. The CDR3 contains 19 residues. After removal of 0 bases from V and 0 bases from J, the junction contained 10 bases not matched to a gene. CDR1 SQVTM and CDR2 ANQGSEA come from the germline V gene. In nucleotides, the CDR3 is TGCAGCGTTGAAGATCTGGGACAGGACATTATCTCTGGGGCCAACGTCCTGACTTTC. Translation gives CSVEDLGQDIISGANVLTF.

This clone was recorded only once. V gene TRBV6-6 combines with J gene TRBJ2-1; 9 nucleotides line up with TRBD2. Germline V gene sequence: CDR1 MNHNY, CDR2 SVGAGI (reference sequence). The CDR3 is made up of 15 amino acids. Trimming at V came to 7 bases and at J to 2 bases, leaving 6 bases not matched to a gene. The CDR3 nucleotides read TGTGCCAGCACCCCGGCTAGCGGGGCCTACAATGAGCAGTTCTTC. The encoded protein is CASTPASGAYNEQFF.

The V and J genes are TRBV2 and TRBJ1-2, with 7 bases lining up with TRBD1. The J segment lost 0 bases and the V segment lost 5 bases, leaving 6 bases of the junction unmatched. Germline V gene lookup returns CDR1 SNHLY and CDR2 FYNNEI. The CDR3 loop spans 15 amino acids. The CDR3: CASSRGQAANYGYTF. For the CDR3, the DNA is TGTGCCAGCAGTCGCGGACAGGCCGCTAACTATGGCTACACCTTC.

The rearrangement links TRBV18 to TRBJ2-5; maybe TRBD2 (5 bases). The ends were cut back, 2 bases at V and 7 bases at J, with 11 bases in the middle. CDR3 length: 13 amino acids. Germline loops: CDR1 KGHSH, CDR2 LQKENI. The CDR3 coding sequence is TGTGCCAGCTCACCAAACCCGGCGGGGACCCAGTACTTC. Protein: CASSPNPAGTQYF.

This clone turned up a few times. The chain employs TRBV7-7 and TRBJ1-5, with D possibly being TRBD1 (5 bases). The germline V gene has CDR1 SSHAT and CDR2 FNYEAQ (reference sequence). The CDR3 has 17 amino acids. The V gene lost 5 bases and the J gene lost 1 base, with 18 bases spanning the gap. Here the CDR3 reads CASSPRDQYPSNQPQHF. CDR3 nucleotides: TGTGCCAGCAGCCCCAGGGATCAGTACCCCAGCAATCAGCCCCAGCATTTT.

This clone was counted a single time. The chain employs TRBV6-5 and TRBJ1-1; 8 positions match TRBD1. The V gene end was trimmed by 6 bases and the J gene end by 5 bases; junction bases not matched to a gene: 5. Looked up from germline, CDR1 is MNHEY and CDR2 is SVGAGI. The CDR3 extends over 13 amino acids. CDR3 nucleotides: TGTGCCAGCAGCCCAACAGGGGGAACTGAAGCTTTCTTT. Its protein product is CASSPTGGTEAFF.

The chain carries TRBV5-6 and TRBJ1-3; TRBD1 might be the D (5 bases). Per the germline V gene, CDR1 is SGHDT and CDR2 is YYEEEE. The CDR3 runs 16 residues. Trimming removed 0 bases from V and 2 bases from J, with 12 bases in between. This chain's CDR3 is CASSLGLGETGNTIYF. In DNA form, the CDR3 reads TGTGCCAGCAGCTTGGGTTTAGGGGAAACTGGAAACACCATATATTTT.

The CDR3: CASSRKTGAQGETQYF. CDR3 coding DNA: TGCGCCAGCAGCAGAAAGACAGGGGCGCAGGGGGAGACCCAGTACTTC. The rearrangement joins TRBV5-1 to TRBJ2-5; 8 bases fit TRBD1. This CDR3 is built from 16 residues. CDR1 is SGHRS, CDR2 YFSETQ, per germline. The junction had 13 bases not matched to a gene; V was cut back by 4 bases and J by 5 bases.

J is TRBJ2-3 and V is TRBV10-3, with D perhaps TRBD1 (6 bases). Trimming removed 6 bases at V and 3 bases at J, with 13 bases between. Per the germline V gene, CDR1 is ENHRY and CDR2 is SYGVKD. The CDR3 sequence is 14 residues long. This CDR3 reads CAISRQDTTDTQYF. CDR3 DNA sequence: TGTGCCATCAGCCGACAGGATACGACAGATACGCAGTATTTT.

This clone was seen more than once but under ten times. The genes are TRBV30 and TRBJ2-5; 7 nucleotides line up with TRBD1. The CDR3 is 12 residues long. Germline V CDR1 and CDR2: GTSNPN, SVGIG (reference sequence). The CDR3 sequence: CARDSQGETQYF. The CDR3, as DNA: TGTGCACGGGACAGCCAGGGGGAGACCCAGTACTTC.

The gene calls are TRBV28 and TRBJ1-1; perhaps TRBD1 as D (5 bases). CDR1 and CDR2 (germline): MDHEN, SYDVKM. V gave up 5 bases and J gave up 0 bases, with 13 bases separating them. This CDR3 contains 15 residues. The CDR3 loop reads CASSVWGGMNTEAFF. As DNA, the CDR3 is TGTGCCAGCAGTGTCTGGGGGGGAATGAACACTGAAGCTTTCTTT.

J is TRBJ1-5 and V is TRBV19; tentatively, D is TRBD1 (5 bases). CDR3 size: 15 residues. V was trimmed by 10 bases and J by 2 bases, leaving 18 bases between them. CDR1 is LNHDA, CDR2 SQIVND, per germline (reference sequence). CDR3 nucleotide sequence: TGTGCCACCAACTCAGGGCAGCCCGGCAATCAGCCCCAGCATTTT. Its translation is CATNSGQPGNQPQHF.

This clone was found once. The rearrangement uses TRBV10-3 and TRBJ2-1; 8 bases are a match to TRBD2. This CDR3 spans 15 amino acids. V shed 6 bases and J 7 bases; nucleotides not matched to a gene: 11. Germline assignment: CDR1 ENHRY and CDR2 SYGVKD. The chain's CDR3 is CAISSSGGLRNEQFF. The CDR3 DNA reads as TGTGCCATCAGCTCGAGCGGGGGCCTCCGAAATGAGCAGTTCTTC.

The chain has TRBV11-3 and TRBJ2-1, with 8 bases matching TRBD1. Germline CDR1 reads SGHNT; CDR2 reads YENEEA. The CDR3 consists of 14 residues. J gave up 5 bases and V 5 bases, and 5 bases lay outside the gene matches. CDR3 coding DNA: TGTGCCAGCAGCGCGGGACAGGTCGACAATGAGCAGTTCTTC. This codes for CASSAGQVDNEQFF.

This clone was picked up a small number of times. CDR3 in amino acids: CASSTGQGADEQYF. The CDR3 DNA is TGTGCCAGCAGCACGGGACAGGGGGCGGACGAGCAGTACTTC. The chain uses TRBV7-9 and TRBJ2-7, with 12 positions matching TRBD1. Germline CDR1 SEHNR, CDR2 FQNEAQ (reference sequence). This CDR3 contains 14 residues. V gave up 5 bases and J gave up 5 bases; unmatched junction bases: 4.

This sequence joins TRBV13 and TRBJ1-4, with 7 bases aligning to TRBD1. Trimming at V came to 6 bases and at J to 5 bases, leaving 6 bases not matched to a gene. The CDR3 covers 14 residues. Germline assignment: CDR1 PRHDT and CDR2 FYEKMQ (reference sequence). The CDR3 reads CASSPGGNNEKLFF. CDR3 nucleotide sequence: TGTGCCAGCAGTCCAGGGGGGAACAATGAAAAACTGTTTTTT.

The chain carries TRBV28 and TRBJ1-4, with a tentative D call TRBD1 (6 bases). The V end was cut by 10 bases, the J end by 8 bases, with 14 bases between. CDR3 size: 12 residues. Germline loops: CDR1 MDHEN, CDR2 SYDVKM. The CDR3: CATGTLGEKLFF. The CDR3 nucleotides are TGTGCCACCGGGACACTAGGAGAAAAACTGTTTTTT. Full variable domain (remainder filled in from reference TRBV28 and TRBJ1-4): DVKVTQSSRYLVKRTGEKVFLECVQDMDHENMFWYRQDPGLGLRLIYFSYDVKMKEKGDIPEGYSVSREKKERFSLILESASTNQTSMYLCATGTLGEKLFFGSGTQLSVL.